These 22 T cell receptor beta chains share one sample of origin, sequenced in a study of blood T cells in healthy people across ages (dated by TCRdb to 2015 to 2017). The method was 5' RACE. Data came from an Illumina HiSeq 2500. A second roughly 7 to 12 cycle PCR used a sample-barcoded 5' primer and a J-beta primer mix. In-frame beta chains were kept once TCRdb had trimmed the public reads at Q25 with fastp and called clones with MiXCR. Every entry covers one CDR3 protein and lists the most common genes and DNA from its rows. The sample table holds approximately 830,000 distinct CDR3 sequences, of which around 68% were seen once. Around a quarter of the sample goes to the ten largest clones. The source material was blood. These receptors were collected from a man under 40 in good health.

The table lists this clonotype with a few counts. The chain couples TRBV20-1 to TRBJ2-1; D could derive from TRBD1 or TRBD2 (5 bases each). V gave up 5 bases and J gave up 7 bases, with 18 bases separating them. The CDR3 is made up of 14 amino acids. From germline, CDR1 is DFQATT and CDR2 SNEGSKA (reference sequence). CDR3 bases: TGCAGTGCTGAGACACTCGAATGGGGGAATGAGCAGTTCTTC. It encodes CSAETLEWGNEQFF.

This clonotype turned up a few times. The gene calls are TRBV9 and TRBJ2-3; D might be TRBD1 or TRBD2, each matching 5 bases. The V gene's germline CDR1 is SGDLS and CDR2 YYNGEE. V was trimmed by 0 bases and J by 2 bases, leaving 10 bases between them. The CDR3 runs to 15 residues. The CDR3 reads CASSVVKGTTDTQYF. The CDR3, as DNA: TGTGCCAGCAGCGTAGTGAAGGGGACCACAGATACGCAGTATTTT.

The chain combines TRBV10-3 with TRBJ2-7; D is unresolved. V gave up 11 bases and J gave up 6 bases, with 20 bases separating them. The CDR3 has 13 amino acids. CDR1 is ENHRY and CDR2 is SYGVKD in the germline V gene. The CDR3: CALSSGPPSEQYF. CDR3 nucleotide sequence: TGTGCCCTTTCCTCAGGCCCCCCTAGCGAGCAGTACTTC.

This clonotype showed up just a few times. This rearrangement joins TRBV2 to TRBJ2-4, with D maybe TRBD1 (6 bases). In germline, CDR1 is SNHLY, CDR2 FYNNEI. The CDR3 length is 16 residues. V was trimmed by 5 bases and J by 0 bases, leaving 14 bases between them. CDR3: CASSTTGILAKNIQYF. The CDR3 DNA reads as TGTGCCAGCAGTACTACAGGGATATTAGCCAAAAACATTCAGTACTTC.

The V and J genes are TRBV7-2 and TRBJ2-3, with 13 bases matching TRBD2. The ends lost 5 bases at V and 5 bases at J; junction bases unmatched: 7. The CDR3 totals 16 residues. Germline V CDR1 and CDR2: SGHTA, FQGNSA. The CDR3 loop is CASSGGLAGQGDTQYF. CDR3 bases: TGTGCCAGCAGCGGGGGACTAGCGGGGCAGGGAGATACGCAGTATTTT. The full variable domain, with the rest looked up from reference TRBV7-2 and TRBJ2-3, is GAGVSQSPSNKVTEKGKDVELRCDPISGHTALYWYRQSLGQGLEFLIYFQGNSAPDKSGLPSDRFSAERTGGSVSTLTIQRTQQEDSAVYLCASSGGLAGQGDTQYFGPGTRLTVL.

The chain has TRBV12-3 or TRBV12-4 and TRBJ1-6; possibly TRBD1 for D (5 bases). V was pared by 6 bases and J by 1 base, with 13 bases between. The CDR3 length is 16 residues. The CDR3 is CASSTGTLSYNSPLHF. The CDR3 DNA sequence: TGTGCCAGCAGCACCGGGACGCTATCCTATAATTCACCCCTCCACTTT.

The chain employs TRBV20-1 and TRBJ2-5; D not certain. The germline V gene has CDR1 DFQATT and CDR2 SNEGSKA (reference sequence). Trimming took off 6 bases at V and 11 bases at J, with 13 bases between the two ends. The CDR3 has 10 amino acids. CDR3 coding DNA: TGCAGTGCCATCGCTGAGGTGCAGTACTTC. Translating it yields CSAIAEVQYF.

V gene TRBV20-1 combines with J gene TRBJ1-6; the D gene is possibly TRBD1 (6 bases). Deletions cut 4 bases from V and 3 bases from J, with 13 bases between. The CDR3 spans 15 residues. Germline V CDR1 and CDR2: DFQATT, SNEGSKA (reference sequence). CDR3 coding DNA: TGCAGTGCTATCGGAGGGACATACTATAATTCACCCCTCCACTTT. This sequence encodes CSAIGGTYYNSPLHF.

This chain links TRBV7-2 with TRBJ2-1; TRBD1 or TRBD2 may be the D gene (6 bases each). Judging by the DNA end, TRBJ2-7 fits better; the J call may be wrong. Germline lookup yields CDR1 SGHTA and CDR2 FQGNSA. The CDR3 has 15 residues. The CDR3: CASNGGWISYNEQYF. The CDR3 coding sequence is TGTGCCAGCAACGGGGGCTGGATCTCCTACAATGAGCAGTACTTC.

The J gene is TRBJ1-1, the V gene TRBV9, with D unresolved. The V end lost 4 bases, the J end lost 4 bases, and 11 bases lay between the germline ends. Looked up from germline, CDR1 is SGDLS and CDR2 is YYNGEE. This CDR3 region has 13 residues. The CDR3 loop reads CASSPRGVTEAFF. The CDR3 bases are TGTGCCAGCAGCCCCCGGGGAGTCACTGAAGCTTTCTTT. The full variable domain, in which reference TRBV9 and TRBJ1-1 provide the parts outside the CDR3, is DSGVTQTPKHLITATGQRVTLRCSPRSGDLSVYWYQQSLDQGLQFLIQYYNGEERAKGNILERFSAQQFPDLHSELNLSSLELGDSALYFCASSPRGVTEAFFGQGTRLTVV.

This chain links TRBV5-6 with TRBJ2-7, with TRBD2 matching 11 bases. In germline, CDR1 is SGHDT, CDR2 YYEEEE. V trimming: 4 bases; J trimming: 0 bases; junction bases outside the gene matches: 6. The CDR3 length is 16 residues. The CDR3 DNA is TGTGCCAGCAGCAGAACTAGCGGGGGTCTCTCCTACGAGCAGTACTTC. Its translation: CASSRTSGGLSYEQYF.

V gene TRBV7-9 combines with J gene TRBJ2-3; 8 bases are a match to TRBD2. The J segment lost 6 bases and the V segment lost 5 bases, leaving 13 bases of the junction unmatched. Germline lookup yields CDR1 SEHNR and CDR2 FQNEAQ (reference sequence). This CDR3 contains 16 residues. The CDR3 spells CASSEGLAFDSDTQYF. The DNA for the CDR3 is TGTGCCAGCAGCGAAGGACTAGCATTCGATAGTGATACGCAGTATTTT.

This clonotype has only a few counts. V is TRBV27 and J is TRBJ2-5; possibly TRBD2 for D (6 bases). Trimming left V 6 bases short and J 5 bases short, with 13 bases between. This CDR3 spans 13 amino acids. The germline gives CDR1 MNHEY, CDR2 SMNVEV (reference sequence). As DNA, the CDR3 is TGTGCCAGCAGCCCGTACGCGGGGGAGACCCAGTACTTC. Its protein is CASSPYAGETQYF.

The V and J genes are TRBV5-1 and TRBJ2-1; D gene ambiguous. V was pared by 0 bases and J by 8 bases, with 15 bases between. The germline V gene has CDR1 SGHRS and CDR2 YFSETQ. This CDR3 region has 15 residues. The DNA of the CDR3 is TGCGCCAGCAGCTTGGGATTGGGAAAATTGGATGAGCAGTTCTTC. It translates to CASSLGLGKLDEQFF.

This clonotype came up once. This chain connects TRBV4-3 to TRBJ2-3, with TRBD1 matching over 8 bases. The J segment lost 3 bases and the V segment lost 0 bases, leaving 5 bases of the junction unmatched. The CDR3 loop spans 16 amino acids. Germline values: CDR1 LGHNA, CDR2 YSLEER. The CDR3 region is CASSQDRGRETDTQYF. The DNA for the CDR3 is TGCGCCAGCAGCCAAGACAGGGGGCGCGAAACAGATACGCAGTATTTT.

In its sample, this clonotype was seen a few times. This may be a read error, as it is one base from a much larger clone. V gene TRBV4-3 combines with J gene TRBJ2-5; 8 nucleotides align to TRBD2. TRBJ2-7 matches the DNA end more closely, so the J call is doubtful. CDR3 length: 15 amino acids. Germline V CDR1 and CDR2: LGHNA, YSLEER. The CDR3 DNA sequence: TGCGCCAGCAGCCAAGATCTTGGTCTAGCGGGCGAGCAGTACTTC. Translation gives CASSQDLGLAGEQYF.

The chain employs TRBV6-2 or TRBV6-3 and TRBJ2-7, with D hard to call. The CDR3 totals 15 residues. Per the germline V gene, CDR1 is MNHEY and CDR2 is SVGEGT. The V end lost 0 bases, the J end lost 0 bases, and 9 bases lay between the germline ends. CDR3 protein: CASSYSSSSSYEQYF. The DNA of the CDR3 is TGTGCCAGCAGTTACTCTTCTTCAAGCTCCTACGAGCAGTACTTC.

This rearrangement joins TRBV9 to TRBJ1-2; the match to TRBD1 covers 9 bases. The CDR3 totals 15 residues. In germline, CDR1 is SGDLS, CDR2 YYNGEE. V lost 0 bases and J lost 6; bases outside the gene matches: 6. The CDR3 reads CASSVEWDREDGYTF. CDR3 sequence (DNA): TGTGCCAGCAGCGTAGAATGGGACAGGGAGGATGGCTACACCTTC.

This clonotype was picked up many times. This chain joins TRBV4-2 and TRBJ1-2; TRBD1 aligns across 9 bases. Germline loops: CDR1 LGHNA, CDR2 YNFKEQ. The CDR3 has 16 amino acids. Trimming cost V 1 base and J 0 bases; bases outside gene matches: 3. CDR3 region: CASSQGRTGANYGYTF. For the CDR3, the DNA is TGTGCCAGCAGCCAAGGGAGGACAGGGGCTAACTATGGCTACACCTTC.

The table lists this clonotype with a few counts. The rearrangement uses TRBV20-1 and TRBJ1-6, with D unclear. Deletions cut 0 bases from V and 9 bases from J, with 3 bases between. The CDR3 extends over 11 amino acids. In germline, CDR1 is DFQATT, CDR2 SNEGSKA (reference sequence). The CDR3 loop reads CSAREGSPLHF. The DNA for the CDR3 is TGCAGTGCTAGAGAGGGTTCACCCCTCCACTTT.

The rearrangement joins TRBV27 to TRBJ2-5, with no clear D. The CDR3 runs to 10 residues. Germline values: CDR1 MNHEY, CDR2 SMNVEV (reference sequence). V was cut by 5 bases and J by 11 bases, with 9 bases left in between. CDR3 region: CASSPPTQYF. DNA for the CDR3: TGTGCCAGCAGTCCCCCAACGCAGTACTTC.

V gene TRBV4-1 combines with J gene TRBJ1-2, with D unresolved. From germline, CDR1 is MGHRA and CDR2 YSYEKL. Trimming took 2 bases from V and 3 from J, leaving 10 bases between them. This CDR3 has 14 residues. CDR3 in amino acids: CASSQFMADYGYTF. The CDR3 DNA sequence: TGCGCCAGCAGCCAATTTATGGCGGACTATGGCTACACCTTC.